A selection of T cell receptor beta chains follows, all from one sample in a study of T-cell reconstitution after alpha-beta-depleted transplantation in children. TCRdb recomputed calls from the PCR reads with MiXCR, one row per CDR3 protein. The sample carries fewer than 250,000 distinct CDR3 sequences, more than 15% recorded once. Sequencing used PBMCs, mostly from graft donor cells, obtained 360 days after TCRalphabeta/CD19-depleted stem cell transplant. The receptors derive from a male patient aged 2 to 9 who had a stem cell transplant for acute lymphoblastic leukemia, so the T cells may come from the graft donor. The CDR3 runs from the conserved cysteine through the conserved F or W.

j_call | v_call | cdr3_aa
TRBJ1-1 | TRBV6-1 | CASSPGPMNTEAFF
TRBJ2-5 | TRBV10-2 | CASSEADRRAETQYF
TRBJ1-6 | TRBV4-2 | CASSQDLARGDSPLHF
TRBJ2-3 | TRBV24-1 | CATSDLDYLTQYF
TRBJ1-6 | TRBV6-1 | CASSEQGILNSPLHF
TRBJ2-1 | TRBV7-9 | CASSPRLRDRGYNEQFF
TRBJ2-5 | TRBV5-1 | CASSLQTAETQYF
TRBJ2-5 | TRBV12-3/TRBV12-4 | CASSHQETQYF
TRBJ1-4 | TRBV12-3/TRBV12-4 | CASSKTGVGEKLFF
TRBJ2-7 | TRBV4-3 | CASSQDFPGRYYEQYF
TRBJ2-7 | TRBV14 | CASGGTFREQYF
TRBJ2-1 | TRBV6-1 | CASSVRGGRGNEQFF
TRBJ1-3 | TRBV7-6 | CASSSKQVSGNTIYF
TRBJ2-2 | TRBV7-7 | CASTPGISSTGELFF
TRBJ2-2 | TRBV9 | CASSVGLAGAYTGELFF
TRBJ1-1 | TRBV7-2 | CASSLPFGQMNTEAFF
TRBJ2-5 | TRBV9 | CASSGPFSETQYF
TRBJ2-7 | TRBV5-6 | CASSLSVLGGGHEQYF
TRBJ1-4 | TRBV7-2 | CASSFLGEKLFF
TRBJ1-1 | TRBV27 | CASSGLMNTEAFF
TRBJ2-4 | TRBV6-5 | CASSYRGGQNIQYF
TRBJ2-5 | TRBV12-3/TRBV12-4 | CASSSGYYAQETQYF
TRBJ2-2 | TRBV10-3 | CAISGRLNTGELFF
TRBJ2-3 | TRBV27 | CASGFGARDTQYF
TRBJ2-7 | TRBV4-3 | CASSQESGSYEQYF
TRBJ2-5 | TRBV12-3/TRBV12-4 | CASSTGQQETQYF
TRBJ1-2 | TRBV7-2 | CASSLDRIYGYTF
TRBJ2-7 | TRBV6-6 | CASSYSGQASSYEQYF
TRBJ2-1 | TRBV30 | CAWSAMFGRGPTGQFF
TRBJ2-5 | TRBV10-3 | CAISPGGGWETQYF
TRBJ2-1 | TRBV28 | CASSLSTTSGRVQFF